Below are 24 T cell receptor beta chains sequenced from a single sample in a study of T cell responses to AZD1222 COVID-19 vaccine listed by TCRdb under 2021. Read against the paper, the sample's time point label means: baseline before first vaccination. Library generation was performed with the immunoSEQ multiplex PCR assay. TCRdb carries this immuneACCESS record with in-frame sequences only. Its versions omit some clonotypes, under half of them owing to an unresolved V gene in the studies checked, with the rest unexplained. Within this sample are about 120,000 clones, with roughly 90% of them counted one time only. The ten top clones hold roughly 13% of the sample. Here the sequenced sample was peripheral blood, taken on day 0 of AZD1222 vaccination. Receptors were obtained from an adult in good health.

The rearrangement joins TRBV7-2 to TRBJ1-3; D is unresolved. Per the germline V gene, CDR1 is SGHTA and CDR2 is FQGNSA. V gave up 3 bases and J gave up 4 bases, with 13 bases separating them. CDR3 size: 15 residues. CDR3 bases: TGTGCCAGCAGCTTGTCCGGCGGTTGGGGAAACACCATATATTTT. Protein: CASSLSGGWGNTIYF.

The V gene is TRBV4-1, the J gene TRBJ1-2, with 7 nucleotides matching TRBD1. This CDR3 is built from 14 residues. After removal of 4 bases from V and 3 bases from J, the junction contained 5 bases not matched to a gene. Germline CDR1 is MGHRA and CDR2 is YSYEKL. The CDR3 nucleotides read TGCGCCAGCAGCCGAGACAGGGATCACTATGGCTACACCTTC. It specifies CASSRDRDHYGYTF.

This rearrangement joins TRBV11-3 to TRBJ2-2; unclear D gene. The CDR3 spans 12 residues. V lost 2 bases and J 7 bases, leaving 5 bases between the germline ends. CDR1 is SGHNT and CDR2 is YENEEA in the germline V gene. In DNA form, the CDR3 reads TGTGCCAGCAGCTTACGAGGCGGGGAGCTGTTTTTT. Translating it yields CASSLRGGELFF.

The chain links TRBV24-1 to TRBJ2-3; 9 nucleotides align to TRBD2. The CDR3 is made up of 14 amino acids. V shed 4 bases and J 4 bases; nucleotides not matched to a gene: 2. The germline V gene has CDR1 KGHDR and CDR2 SFDVKD. CDR3 protein: CATSEVAGADTQYF. CDR3 DNA: TGTGCCACCAGTGAGGTAGCGGGAGCAGATACGCAGTATTTT.

The chain is built from TRBV7-2 and TRBJ2-7; 7 nucleotides agree with TRBD1. Germline V gene data show CDR1 as SGHTA and CDR2 as FQGNSA. V dropped 5 bases and J dropped 2; count of bases not matched to a gene: 6. The CDR3 spans 14 residues. CDR3 amino acids: CASSPGQYTYEQYF. For the CDR3, the DNA is TGTGCCAGCAGCCCGGGACAGTACACCTACGAGCAGTACTTC.

The J gene is TRBJ1-1, the V gene TRBV6-5; D ambiguous. V shed 4 bases and J shed 10 bases, with 13 bases lying between them. The CDR3 sequence is 12 residues long. The germline V gene encodes CDR1 MNHEY and CDR2 SVGAGI. The CDR3 reads CASSSTPSLAFF. CDR3 sequence (DNA): TGTGCCAGCAGTTCCACACCCTCACTAGCTTTCTTT.

This chain uses TRBV7-9 with TRBJ1-2, with no clear D. The length of the CDR3 is 14 residues. Looked up from germline, CDR1 is SEHNR and CDR2 is FQNEAQ (reference sequence). Trimming left V 0 bases short and J 8 bases short, with 13 bases between. The CDR3 bases are TGTGCCAGCAGCTTAGCGGAGGGATCTTGGGGCTACACCTTC. Its translation is CASSLAEGSWGYTF.

This chain joins TRBV5-6 and TRBJ2-2; 7 bases match TRBD2. V shed 0 bases, J shed 3 bases, and the junction held 5 bases outside the gene matches. CDR1 is SGHDT and CDR2 is YYEEEE in the germline V gene. The CDR3 contains 16 residues. The chain's CDR3 is CASSLAVGGYTGELFF. For the CDR3, the DNA is TGTGCCAGCAGCTTGGCCGTCGGGGGGTACACCGGGGAGCTGTTTTTT.

The genes are TRBV7-2 and TRBJ1-5, with a tentative D call TRBD1 (6 bases). The length of the CDR3 is 17 residues. With 5 bases removed from V and 5 bases from J, the gap between germline ends came to 22 bases. Germline V CDR1 and CDR2: SGHTA, FQGNSA. The CDR3 DNA sequence: TGTGCCAGCAGCCTGAACCTCAATACAGGGATTCATCAGCCCCAGCATTTT. It encodes CASSLNLNTGIHQPQHF.

The V gene is TRBV2, the J gene TRBJ2-5, with TRBD2 as a possible D gene (6 bases). The V gene lost 5 bases and the J gene lost 0 bases, with 13 bases spanning the gap. CDR3 length: 15 residues. The germline V gene encodes CDR1 SNHLY and CDR2 FYNNEI. CDR3 sequence: CASSRQRVYQETQYF. The CDR3 DNA reads TGTGCCAGCAGTCGGCAGCGGGTATACCAAGAGACCCAGTACTTC.

The chain carries TRBV11-2 and TRBJ2-7, with unresolved D. CDR1 and CDR2 (germline): SGHAT, FQNNGV. This CDR3 is 13 amino acids long. V was trimmed by 5 bases and J by 0 bases, leaving 8 bases between them. CDR3 sequence (DNA): TGTGCCAGCAGCATTTGGACCTCCTACGAGCAGTACTTC. Protein: CASSIWTSYEQYF.

The chain links TRBV18 to TRBJ2-1; 7 bases are a match to TRBD2. There are 15 residues in the CDR3. CDR1 is KGHSH, CDR2 LQKENI, per germline. J lost 4 bases, V lost 2 bases, and 5 bases had no gene match. For the CDR3, the DNA is TGTGCCAGCTCACCAAGCGGGGAGGCGTACAATGAGCAGTTCTTC. This codes for CASSPSGEAYNEQFF.

The chain is built from TRBV6-5 and TRBJ1-1; tentative D call: TRBD1 (6 bases). Germline-derived CDR1 and CDR2 are MNHEY and SVGAGI. The V gene lost 4 bases and the J gene lost 4 bases, with 16 bases spanning the gap. The CDR3 consists of 15 residues. CDR3 protein: CASSSPQGGGTEAFF. CDR3 DNA: TGTGCCAGCAGTTCCCCACAGGGCGGAGGCACTGAAGCTTTCTTT.

The chain links TRBV4-1 to TRBJ1-2; D remains unclear. Trimming shortened V by 5 bases and J by 4 bases, and 17 bases separated the two germline ends. Germline values: CDR1 MGHRA, CDR2 YSYEKL. The CDR3 has 15 amino acids. CDR3 region: CASSARQVQTYGYTF. The CDR3 DNA follows: TGCGCCAGCAGCGCCCGGCAGGTGCAAACCTATGGCTACACCTTC.

The CDR3 region has the DNA TGTGCCAGCAGTCGAAGGTTCCGGGGGGCGCCCGATCAGCCCCAGCATTTT. Translating it yields CASSRRFRGAPDQPQHF. J is TRBJ1-5 and V is TRBV28, with D possibly being TRBD1 (6 bases). The V gene lost 5 bases and the J gene lost 5 bases, with 22 bases spanning the gap. The CDR3 is made up of 17 amino acids. Germline CDR1 MDHEN, CDR2 SYDVKM.

V gene TRBV28 combines with J gene TRBJ1-1; TRBD1 is a possible D gene (5 bases). Deletions cut 8 bases from V and 12 bases from J, with 16 bases between. The CDR3 consists of 11 residues. Germline loops: CDR1 MDHEN, CDR2 SYDVKM. The CDR3 DNA sequence: TGTGCCAGCGGGGACGACAGAAGGCCTTTCTTT. Amino acids: CASGDDRRPFF.

The chain employs TRBV4-2 and TRBJ1-5; unclear D gene. Germline loops: CDR1 LGHNA, CDR2 YNFKEQ. The V and J ends lost 1 base and 4 bases respectively, with 8 bases between them. The CDR3 length is 14 residues. CDR3 residues: CASSQGTANQPQHF. CDR3 nucleotide sequence: TGTGCCAGCAGCCAAGGAACAGCAAATCAGCCCCAGCATTTT.

The CDR3 DNA is TGTGCCAGCAGTTACGGGGTCTTGACTGAAGCTTTCTTT. This sequence encodes CASSYGVLTEAFF. The chain couples TRBV6-2 or TRBV6-3 to TRBJ1-1, with D unclear. Deletions cut 2 bases from V and 5 bases from J, with 9 bases between. CDR3 length: 13 residues. Germline lookup yields CDR1 MNHEY and CDR2 SVGEGT.

This clone appeared once. The gene calls are TRBV5-4 and TRBJ1-1, with D tentatively TRBD1 (5 bases). The CDR3 contains 17 residues. V was shortened by 5 bases and J by 3 bases, with 23 bases between the two germline ends. Germline lookup yields CDR1 SGHNT and CDR2 YYREEE (reference sequence). CDR3 in DNA: TGTGCCAGCAGAGTAGCTGGGACCCCCTGGTCGGACACTGAAGCTTTCTTT. Amino acid sequence: CASRVAGTPWSDTEAFF.

A single count supports this clone. CDR3 bases: TGTGCCAGCAGCCGATCCCTAGCGGGGCTCTCCTACAATGAGCAGTTCTTC. Translated: CASSRSLAGLSYNEQFF. The chain employs TRBV3-1 (or the pseudogene TRBV3-2) and TRBJ2-1, with 9 nucleotides matching TRBD2. Germline V CDR1 and CDR2: LGHDT, YNNKEL (reference sequence). V shed 4 bases and J 0 bases; nucleotides not matched to a gene: 7. The CDR3 extends over 17 amino acids.

This sequence joins TRBV28 and TRBJ2-7, with TRBD2 as a possible D gene (6 bases). V was trimmed by 6 bases and J by 3 bases, leaving 33 bases between them. This CDR3 comprises 20 residues. Germline V lookup: CDR1 MDHEN, CDR2 SYDVKM. In nucleotides, the CDR3 is TGTGCCAGCAGCCCCACTTTGATAGCGGACTCTGCCCTTCGACACTACGAGCAGTACTTC. This codes for CASSPTLIADSALRHYEQYF.

The chain uses TRBV6-5 and TRBJ1-2, with 7 nucleotides matching TRBD1. The germline V gene has CDR1 MNHEY and CDR2 SVGAGI. V lost 5 bases, J lost 4 bases, and 4 bases stayed unmatched. There are 13 residues in the CDR3. The CDR3 sequence is CASSRGTVYGYTF. The DNA for the CDR3 is TGTGCCAGCAGTCGGGGGACAGTCTATGGCTACACCTTC.

The gene calls are TRBV19 and TRBJ1-1; 7 nucleotides align to TRBD1. From germline, CDR1 is LNHDA and CDR2 SQIVND (reference sequence). Trimming took 5 bases from V and 0 from J; bases not matched to a gene: 3. CDR3 length equals 14 residues. CDR3 sequence: CASSVGQMNTEAFF. In DNA, the CDR3 is TGTGCCAGTAGTGTGGGACAGATGAACACTGAAGCTTTCTTT.

The rearrangement joins TRBV7-2 to TRBJ1-5, with D maybe TRBD1 (5 bases). V lost 3 bases, J lost 0 bases, and 12 bases lay in between. The CDR3 extends over 16 amino acids. From germline, CDR1 is SGHTA and CDR2 FQGNSA. The CDR3 is CASSFQGGYSNQPQHF. The CDR3 DNA follows: TGTGCCAGCAGCTTTCAGGGCGGGTATAGCAATCAGCCCCAGCATTTT.